These 17 T cell receptor beta chains originate from one sample sequenced in a study of OX40 agonist ivuxolimab in advanced cancers. Sequencing used immunoSEQ multiplex PCR; TCRdb keeps in-frame clones, though not all of them. The sample comprises around 31,000 clones, 80% to 90% of which are singletons, and roughly 29% rests with the top ten. The sample consisted of CD4+ or CD8+ T cells sorted from blood, taken in a trial of the OX40 agonist ivuxolimab. These receptors came from an adult with an advanced solid tumor such as melanoma, head and neck, liver or kidney cancer.

This chain links TRBV7-9 with TRBJ1-4; TRBD1 matches at 9 bases. The V gene end was trimmed by 2 bases and the J gene end by 3 bases; junction bases not matched to a gene: 7. CDR1 and CDR2 from the germline V gene are SEHNR and FQNEAQ (reference sequence). The CDR3 has 17 residues. The CDR3 bases are TGTGCCAGCAGCTTATTGGACAGGGGAAGGGCTAATGAAAAACTGTTTTTT. Its translation is CASSLLDRGRANEKLFF.

The chain combines TRBV7-6 with TRBJ2-7, with 7 bases lining up with TRBD2. Trimming took 5 bases from V and 4 from J; bases not matched to a gene: 14. CDR1 is SGHVS, CDR2 FNYEAQ, per germline. The CDR3 consists of 16 residues. The CDR3: CASSPLGGGSLYEQYF. The CDR3 DNA is TGTGCCAGCAGCCCCCTCGGTGGCGGGAGTCTGTACGAGCAGTACTTC.

V usage is TRBV5-4 and J usage is TRBJ2-5; D unresolved. Germline V gene sequence: CDR1 SGHNT, CDR2 YYREEE (reference sequence). V shed 0 bases and J shed 1 base, with 13 bases lying between them. The CDR3 is made up of 16 amino acids. Here the CDR3 DNA reads TGTGCCAGCAGCTTGGAATTACGAGACCTCCAAGAGACCCAGTACTTC. Its protein product is CASSLELRDLQETQYF.

This chain uses TRBV27 with TRBJ1-2, with 8 nucleotides matching TRBD1. The length of the CDR3 is 15 residues. V trimming: 4 bases; J trimming: 4 bases; junction bases outside the gene matches: 8. Germline values: CDR1 MNHEY, CDR2 SMNVEV (reference sequence). For the CDR3, the DNA is TGTGCCAGCAGTTATCGGACAGGGAGCATCTATGGCTACACCTTC. This translates into CASSYRTGSIYGYTF.

This sequence joins TRBV9 and TRBJ1-2; perhaps TRBD1 as D (6 bases). The CDR3 has 14 amino acids. Germline values: CDR1 SGDLS, CDR2 YYNGEE. Between the trimmed V and J ends, which lost 0 bases and 4 bases, there was a span of 10 bases. This CDR3 reads CASSVEQGGYGYTF. CDR3 sequence (DNA): TGTGCCAGCAGCGTAGAACAGGGAGGCTATGGCTACACCTTC.

The V and J genes are TRBV11-2 and TRBJ2-1; D gene ambiguous. V lost 5 bases and J lost 4, with 6 bases in between. The CDR3 is made up of 12 amino acids. Per the germline V gene, CDR1 is SGHAT and CDR2 is FQNNGV. CDR3: CASSGKYNEQFF. The CDR3 DNA reads TGTGCCAGCAGCGGTAAATACAATGAGCAGTTCTTC.

The chain carries TRBV13 and TRBJ1-1; the D is unclear. The CDR3 loop spans 16 amino acids. Germline CDR1 reads PRHDT; CDR2 reads FYEKMQ (reference sequence). Trimming left V 5 bases short and J 2 bases short, with 18 bases between. The CDR3 nucleotides read TGTGCCAGCAGCCGTTCAACGAGATCCTATAACACTGAAGCTTTCTTT. Translated: CASSRSTRSYNTEAFF.

The sample holds a few counts of this clone. The chain joins TRBV6-1 to TRBJ1-5, with unresolved D. Looked up from germline, CDR1 is MNHNS and CDR2 is SASEGT. V was pared by 5 bases and J by 0 bases, with 11 bases between. The CDR3 is made up of 15 amino acids. The CDR3 bases are TGTGCCAGCAGTCCCGAGCCTTATAGCAATCAGCCCCAGCATTTT. Translation gives CASSPEPYSNQPQHF.

This chain joins TRBV9 and TRBJ2-7; 7 nucleotides match TRBD2. The V segment lost 4 bases and the J segment 5 bases; nucleotides outside the gene matches: 18. Germline values: CDR1 SGDLS, CDR2 YYNGEE. The CDR3 spans 17 residues. The CDR3 reads CASSLVTGTTRLDEQYF. As DNA, the CDR3 is TGTGCCAGCAGCCTAGTAACCGGGACTACACGCCTGGACGAGCAGTACTTC.

The V gene is TRBV19, the J gene TRBJ1-5, with D maybe TRBD1 (5 bases). Germline V gene data show CDR1 as LNHDA and CDR2 as SQIVND (reference sequence). V gave up 2 bases and J gave up 5 bases, with 13 bases separating them. The CDR3 has 15 amino acids. The CDR3 region is CASSIRDGLHQPQHF. The CDR3 DNA reads TGTGCCAGTAGTATAAGGGACGGACTCCATCAGCCCCAGCATTTT. The complete variable domain, with remaining parts taken from reference TRBV19 and TRBJ1-5, reads DGGITQSPKYLFRKEGQNVTLSCEQNLNHDAMYWYRQDPGQGLRLIYYSQIVNDFQKGDIAEGYSVSREKKESFPLTVTSAQKNPTAFYLCASSIRDGLHQPQHFGDGTRLSIL.

The chain employs TRBV28 and TRBJ2-5, with D hard to call. The J call is in doubt because the DNA end fits TRBJ2-7 better. Germline V gene data show CDR1 as MDHEN and CDR2 as SYDVKM. The CDR3 runs 14 residues. The CDR3 coding sequence is TGTGCCAGCATTAAACCGGGCCGATGGAACGAGCAGTACTTC. This encodes CASIKPGRWNEQYF.

V and J are TRBV5-1 and TRBJ2-1; 9 bases are a match to TRBD2. Germline V gene lookup returns CDR1 SGHRS and CDR2 YFSETQ. The V segment lost 4 bases and the J segment 6 bases; nucleotides outside the gene matches: 8. This CDR3 contains 15 residues. CDR3 loop: CASSLSGSSGNEQFF. The CDR3 DNA reads as TGCGCCAGCAGCCTTAGCGGGAGCTCCGGCAATGAGCAGTTCTTC. The full variable domain, completed using reference TRBV5-1 and TRBJ2-1, is KAGVTQTPRYLIKTRGQQVTLSCSPISGHRSVSWYQQTPGQGLQFLFEYFSETQRNKGNFPGRFSGRQFSNSRSEMNVSTLELGDSALYLCASSLSGSSGNEQFFGPGTRLTVL.

The genes are TRBV9 and TRBJ2-1, with D unclear. CDR3 length equals 12 residues. Trimming removed 0 bases from V and 7 bases from J, with 5 bases in between. Germline V CDR1 and CDR2: SGDLS, YYNGEE. CDR3 sequence: CASSVGQNEQFF. The CDR3 coding sequence is TGTGCCAGCAGCGTAGGTCAAAATGAGCAGTTCTTC.

In its sample, this clone was seen a few times. The gene calls are TRBV7-9 and TRBJ1-2, with 9 bases that match TRBD1. V was clipped by 5 bases and J by 8 bases; unmatched bases: 9. Germline CDR1 reads SEHNR; CDR2 reads FQNEAQ (reference sequence). This CDR3 contains 14 residues. CDR3 nucleotides: TGTGCCAGCAGCCAGGGACAGGGTTATGAAGGCTACACCTTC. Amino acids: CASSQGQGYEGYTF.

This sequence joins TRBV6-5 and TRBJ2-7; no clear D gene. Trimming took off 5 bases at V and 4 bases at J, with 6 bases between the two ends. The germline V gene has CDR1 MNHEY and CDR2 SVGAGI. The length of the CDR3 is 11 residues. CDR3 sequence: CASSTVYEQYF. CDR3 nucleotides: TGTGCCAGCAGTACCGTATACGAGCAGTACTTC.

This chain uses TRBV7-8 with TRBJ1-4, with TRBD1 matching over 7 bases. The CDR3 has 16 amino acids. The V gene end was trimmed by 1 base and the J gene end by 8 bases; junction bases not matched to a gene: 10. Germline V gene lookup returns CDR1 SGHVS and CDR2 FQNEAQ. In DNA form, the CDR3 reads TGTGCCAGCAGCTTAGGGACAGGAACATCACTGGAAAAACTGTTTTTT. Residues: CASSLGTGTSLEKLFF.

V usage is TRBV27 and J usage is TRBJ1-5; a possible D gene is TRBD1 (5 bases). The CDR3 is 14 residues long. Germline CDR1 is MNHEY and CDR2 is SMNVEV (reference sequence). With 8 bases removed from V and 2 bases from J, the gap between germline ends came to 13 bases. The CDR3 is CASGAGYGNQPQHF. The CDR3 bases are TGTGCCAGCGGGGCAGGGTACGGCAATCAGCCCCAGCATTTT.